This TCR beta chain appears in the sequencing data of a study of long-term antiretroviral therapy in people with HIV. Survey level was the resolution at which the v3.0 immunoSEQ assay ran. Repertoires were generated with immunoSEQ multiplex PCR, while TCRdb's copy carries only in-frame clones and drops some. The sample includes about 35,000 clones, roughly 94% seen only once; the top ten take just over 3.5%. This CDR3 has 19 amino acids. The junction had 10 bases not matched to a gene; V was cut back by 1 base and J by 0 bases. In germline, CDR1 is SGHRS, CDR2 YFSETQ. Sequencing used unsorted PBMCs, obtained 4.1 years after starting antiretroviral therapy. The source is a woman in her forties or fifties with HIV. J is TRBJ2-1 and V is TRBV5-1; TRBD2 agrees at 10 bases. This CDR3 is CASSLLSSGGSRSYNEQFF. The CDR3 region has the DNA TGCGCCAGCAGCTTGTTGTCTAGCGGGGGATCCCGCTCCTACAATGAGCAGTTCTTC.